The present T cell receptor (beta chain) was sequenced within a study of Ad26.COV2.S vaccination and SARS-CoV-2 variants. Study observations and caveats: It was reported that spike-specific CD8+ and CD4+ T cell responses were substantially broad after vaccination. There was a possibility that the TCR breadth and depth analyses underestimated total T cell responses.

The CDR3 contains 14 residues. Trimming at V came to 1 base and at J to 3 bases, leaving 2 bases not matched to a gene. The V gene's germline CDR1 is MDHEN and CDR2 SYDVKM. Only in-frame clones appear in the TCRdb table, and some are missing; sequencing was by immunoSEQ multiplex PCR. Of around 450,000 clones listed, about nine tenths are singletons. The treatment is: about 20 received Ad26.COV2.S at low or high dose, single or two shots; about 5 received placebo; per-sample allocation not given. Sampling occurred on day 63 after the first vaccine or placebo injection. In Boston, the donor was an adult between 18-55 years of age. In the vaccine, an Ad26 vector expressed the SARS-CoV-2 spike of the Wuhan strain. A word on this clone: The antigen remains unidentified.

The genes are TRBV28 and TRBJ1-2, with TRBD1 matching 7 bases. Material: peripheral blood, obtained in a trial of Ad26.COV2.S vaccine versus placebo. The clonotype originates from a person between 18 and 59 years old who received the Ad26.COV2.S COVID-19 vaccine or a placebo. CDR3 loop: CASSLYRGYYGYTF. The CDR3 DNA is TGTGCCAGCAGTTTATACAGGGGTTACTATGGCTACACCTTC.